The entry that follows covers one T cell receptor (beta chain) sequence. The antigen is undetermined. This entry belongs to a study of cytomegalovirus exposure and HLA in healthy donors. The wider study: T cells numbering around 180 million yielded 100 million to 120 million unique TCR beta sequences in an earlier analysis.

The CDR3 is made up of 15 amino acids. CDR1 is MNHEY, CDR2 SMNVEV, per germline (reference sequence). The ends lost 8 bases at V and 1 base at J; junction bases unmatched: 6. Notes on the study in general: Most observed TCR sequences were rare, whereas some public TCRs were detected in many donors.

With 60 Vbeta and 13 Jbeta primers, the PCR was carried out. The data were produced by immunoSEQ multiplex PCR, yet TCRdb's version contains in-frame clones alone and is incomplete. The table has more than 65,000 clones, roughly four fifths seen once. This clonotype originated in a woman between 45 and 60 years old in good health and CMV-seropositive. V is TRBV27 and J is TRBJ1-5; 9 bases match TRBD1. Source material: PBMCs. Here the CDR3 reads CASATGTGSNQPQHF. CDR3 coding DNA: TGTGCCAGCGCTACGGGGACAGGGAGCAATCAGCCCCAGCATTTT.